Sequencing of this TCR beta chain was carried out in a study of PD-1 blockade in classical Hodgkin lymphoma (dated by TCRdb to the early 2020s). As for the study more broadly: Nivolumab dosing was 3 mg/kg intravenously every 2 weeks, continuing until either disease progression or unacceptable toxicity. To define a peripheral blood immune signature of response to PD-1 blockade in classical Hodgkin lymphoma, the study combined TCR beta sequencing with CyTOF.

Here is what the overall study found, with its caveats: Patients starting nivolumab less than 1 year after ASCT had lower diversity and were excluded from later analyses to avoid confounding by immune reconstitution. By C4D1, a significant rise was seen in CD4+ TCR diversity but not in CD8+ TCR diversity (p=0.0027 vs p=0.16), and the rise was most apparent among complete responders (p=0.02). The study covered only a single clinical trial cohort, and the causes of the repertoire differences, possibly disease activity or prior therapy, were still not defined. Among trial patients, those achieving complete response had baseline diversity similar to that of newly diagnosed patients, while diversity was significantly lower in partial responders and progressors. Baseline TCR diversity was reported as lower in newly diagnosed patients than in healthy donors, and lower still in relapsed/refractory patients.

The Qiagen DNeasy kit was used to extract genomic DNA from unsorted PBMCs and from the negatively selected CD4+ and CD8+ fractions. TCR beta CDR3 regions were subjected to amplification by immunoSEQ multiplex PCR with primers that anneal to V and J segments. A synthetic immune receptor repertoire was used to minimize amplification bias, and remaining bias was computationally removed after sequencing. In the source study's methods: Repertoire diversity was quantified as the Shannon entropy index using custom Python scripts. The unsorted, CD4+ and CD8+ repertoires were each analyzed separately, with the exception of combined analyses, where CD4+ and CD8+ sequences were merged in silico. Clonal expansion was defined as a frequency increase of at least 2-fold after treatment compared with C1D1, and clones undetected at baseline were assigned a pseudocount of 0.5. Clones with 0 or 1 copy at C1D1 were classified as singleton clones, and clones with 2 or more copies were classified as non-singleton clones. Clones expanded in unsorted samples were labelled as CD4+, CD8+ or unknown by matching protein sequences in sorted samples from the same patient. Diversity changes from C1D1 to C4D1 were tested in paired samples using Wilcoxon tests. Sourced from immuneACCESS, this table was stored by TCRdb with only in-frame sequences that have V and J called. A share of the clones is absent; for the studies checked, an unresolved V gene accounts for under half, and the remainder has no known explanation. Clone size and V and J calls were adopted from that table, with D and trimming inferred from the DNA. The sample table holds around 44,000 clones, of which about 85% were seen once. The ten biggest clones cover around 5% of the sample.

The germline ends are 8 bases apart after V is trimmed by 0 bases and J by 4 bases. Spanning cysteine to phenylalanine, the CDR3 consists of 15 amino acids. The CDR3 DNA has 45 bases and is translated from base 1. For CDR1 and CDR2, the germline V gene lists SGHRS and YFSETQ. As for this clone: The target of this receptor is not known. Per-base quality was not reported, and no clone a single base away is much larger than it.

The meaning of the sample's time point label: cycle 2 day 1 (C2D1) of nivolumab. Every trial patient had relapsed after autologous stem cell transplantation, and cohorts A, B and C differed in prior brentuximab vedotin exposure. The trial cohort included 55 to 65 patients with relapsed/refractory classical Hodgkin lymphoma, and each patient had a best overall response of complete response, partial response or progressive disease. In the multi-cohort phase II CheckMate 205 trial, trial patients received single-agent nivolumab. An independent review committee assessed best overall response by applying the 2007 International Working Group response criteria. Trial PBMCs were obtained immediately prior to nivolumab initiation (C1D1) and on therapy at cycle 2 day 1 and cycle 4 day 1. Peripheral blood was collected in 8 mL Vacutainer Cell Preparation Tubes, from which PBMCs were isolated by centrifugation and then cryopreserved.

This sequence was found in a human donor with classical Hodgkin lymphoma. The chain links TRBV5-1 with TRBJ2-6; the D gene cannot be named for sure. This material consisted of peripheral blood mononuclear cells (PBMCs), taken before the second cycle of nivolumab. The CDR3 protein: CASSLDGPGANVLTF. The sequence in DNA is TGCGCCAGCAGCTTGGACGGTCCCGGGGCCAACGTCCTGACTTTC.